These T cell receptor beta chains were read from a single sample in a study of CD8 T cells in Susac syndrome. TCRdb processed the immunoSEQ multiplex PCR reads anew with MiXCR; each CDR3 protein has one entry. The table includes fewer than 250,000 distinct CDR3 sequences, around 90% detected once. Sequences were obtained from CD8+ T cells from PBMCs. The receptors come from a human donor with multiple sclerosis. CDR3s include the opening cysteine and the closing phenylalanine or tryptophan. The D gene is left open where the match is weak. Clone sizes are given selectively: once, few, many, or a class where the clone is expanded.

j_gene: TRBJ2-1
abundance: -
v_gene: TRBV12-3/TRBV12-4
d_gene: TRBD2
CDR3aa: CASSSPVGTSNEQFF
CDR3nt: TGTGCCAGCAGTTCCCCTGTTGGGACTAGCAATGAGCAGTTCTTC

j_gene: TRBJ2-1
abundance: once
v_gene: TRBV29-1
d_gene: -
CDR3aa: CSVVLLGFSYNEQFF
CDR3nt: TGCAGCGTTGTGCTCTTAGGCTTCTCCTACAATGAGCAGTTCTTC

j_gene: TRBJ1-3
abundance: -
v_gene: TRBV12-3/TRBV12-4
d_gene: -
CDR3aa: CASSSPGPSGNTIYF
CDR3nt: TGTGCCAGCAGTTCGCCAGGGCCCTCTGGAAACACCATATATTTT

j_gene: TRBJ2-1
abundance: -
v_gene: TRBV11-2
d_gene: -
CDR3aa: CASSLEGLYNEQFF
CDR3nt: TGTGCCAGCAGCTTAGAAGGACTTTACAATGAGCAGTTCTTC

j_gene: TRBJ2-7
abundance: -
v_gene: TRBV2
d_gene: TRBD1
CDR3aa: CASRLGQLYF
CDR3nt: TGTGCCAGCAGGCTGGGACAGCTGTACTTC

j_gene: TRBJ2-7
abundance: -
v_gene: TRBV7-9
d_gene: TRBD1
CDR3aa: CASSHSPGQSEEQYF
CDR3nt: TGTGCCAGCAGCCATAGCCCGGGACAGTCCGAGGAGCAGTACTTC

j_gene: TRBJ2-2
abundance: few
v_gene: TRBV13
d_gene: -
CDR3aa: CASSRRGNTGELFF
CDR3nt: TGTGCCAGCAGCCGTCGCGGGAACACCGGGGAGCTGTTTTTT

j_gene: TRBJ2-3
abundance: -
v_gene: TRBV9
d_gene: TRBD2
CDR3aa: CASSGGLAGGVDTQYF
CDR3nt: TGTGCCAGCAGCGGGGGACTAGCGGGAGGTGTAGATACGCAGTATTTT

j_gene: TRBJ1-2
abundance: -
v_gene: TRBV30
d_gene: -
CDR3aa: CAWRGAGVRGYGYTF
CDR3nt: TGTGCCTGGAGGGGAGCCGGGGTTCGGGGCTATGGCTACACCTTC

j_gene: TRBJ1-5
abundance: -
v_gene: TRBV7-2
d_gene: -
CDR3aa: CASSLDSQYSNQPQHF
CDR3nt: TGTGCCAGCAGCTTGGACAGCCAATATAGCAATCAGCCCCAGCATTTT

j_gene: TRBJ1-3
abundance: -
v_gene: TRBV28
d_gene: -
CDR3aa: CATDSALGLAGNTIYF
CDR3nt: TGTGCCACCGATTCGGCCCTCGGCCTGGCTGGAAACACCATATATTTT

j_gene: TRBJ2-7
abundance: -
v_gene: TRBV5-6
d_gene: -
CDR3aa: CASSLLGNNEQYF
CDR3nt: TGTGCCAGCAGCCTGCTCGGGAATAACGAGCAGTACTTC

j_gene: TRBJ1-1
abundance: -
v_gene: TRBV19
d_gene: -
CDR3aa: CASSLDRVEAFF
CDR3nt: TGTGCCAGTAGTCTTGATCGGGTTGAAGCTTTCTTT

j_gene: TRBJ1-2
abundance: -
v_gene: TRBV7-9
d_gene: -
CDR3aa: CASSLAPQGQDGYTF
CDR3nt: TGTGCCAGCAGCTTAGCCCCACAGGGCCAAGATGGCTACACCTTC

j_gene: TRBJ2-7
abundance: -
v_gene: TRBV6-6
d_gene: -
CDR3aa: CASSRSWEQYF
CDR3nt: TGTGCCAGCAGTAGATCTTGGGAGCAGTACTTC

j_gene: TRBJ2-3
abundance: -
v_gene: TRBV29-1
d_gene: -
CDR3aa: CSVLPGDGTDTQYF
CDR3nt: TGCAGCGTTCTTCCCGGAGATGGCACAGATACGCAGTATTTT

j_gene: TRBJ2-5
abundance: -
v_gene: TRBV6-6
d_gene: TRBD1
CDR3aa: CASSYYLGQEETQYF
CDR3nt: TGTGCCAGCAGTTACTACCTCGGACAGGAGGAGACCCAGTACTTC

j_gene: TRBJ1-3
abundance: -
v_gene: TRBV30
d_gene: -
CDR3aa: CAWNGGYGSGNTIYF
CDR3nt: TGTGCCTGGAATGGGGGTTACGGTTCTGGAAACACCATATATTTT

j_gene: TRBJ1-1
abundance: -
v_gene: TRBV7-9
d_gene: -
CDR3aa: CASSRTPREAFF
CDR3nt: TGTGCCAGCAGCAGGACCCCCCGAGAAGCTTTCTTT

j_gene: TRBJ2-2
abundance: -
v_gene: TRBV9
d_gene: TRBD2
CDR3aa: CASSVGGAGELFF
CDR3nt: TGTGCCAGCAGCGTGGGGGGGGCCGGGGAGCTGTTTTTT

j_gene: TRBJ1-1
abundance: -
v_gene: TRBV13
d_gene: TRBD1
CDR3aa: CASSIVTGMNTEAFF
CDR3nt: TGTGCCAGCAGCATAGTGACAGGGATGAACACTGAAGCTTTCTTT

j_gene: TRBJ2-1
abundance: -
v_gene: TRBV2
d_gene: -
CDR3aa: CASRLMSSYNEQFF
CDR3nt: TGTGCCAGCAGGTTAATGAGCTCCTACAATGAGCAGTTCTTC

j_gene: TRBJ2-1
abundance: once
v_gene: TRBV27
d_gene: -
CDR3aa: CASSLGERQFF
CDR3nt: TGTGCCAGCAGTTTAGGGGAAAGGCAGTTCTTC

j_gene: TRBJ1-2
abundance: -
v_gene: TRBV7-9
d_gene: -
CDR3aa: CASSLALTEDYGYTF
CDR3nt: TGTGCCAGCAGCTTAGCATTAACAGAAGACTATGGCTACACCTTC

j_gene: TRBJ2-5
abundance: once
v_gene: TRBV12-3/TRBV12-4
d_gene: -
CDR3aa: CASSLDQTQYF
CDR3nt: TGTGCCAGCAGTTTGGATCAGACCCAGTACTTC

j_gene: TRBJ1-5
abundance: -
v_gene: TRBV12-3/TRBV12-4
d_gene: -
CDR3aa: CASRSDSLLDPQHF
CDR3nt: TGTGCCAGCAGATCGGACAGCCTTTTAGATCCCCAGCATTTT

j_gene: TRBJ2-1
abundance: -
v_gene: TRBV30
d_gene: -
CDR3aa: CAWSVRFPEEQFF
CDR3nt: TGTGCCTGGAGTGTACGGTTCCCGGAGGAGCAGTTCTTC

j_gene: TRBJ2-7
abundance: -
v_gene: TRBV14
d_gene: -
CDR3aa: CASSLYRYSYEQYF
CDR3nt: TGTGCCAGCAGTCTATACCGTTACTCCTACGAGCAGTACTTC

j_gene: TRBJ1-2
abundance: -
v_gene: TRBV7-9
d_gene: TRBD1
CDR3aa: CASSFGQGEGYTF
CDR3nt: TGTGCCAGCAGCTTCGGACAGGGCGAGGGCTACACCTTC

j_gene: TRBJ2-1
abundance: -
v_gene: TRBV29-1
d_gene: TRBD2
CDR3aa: CGRNHSGAPLPNNEQFF
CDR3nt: TGCGGACGTAATCACAGCGGGGCACCACTTCCTAATAATGAGCAGTTCTTC

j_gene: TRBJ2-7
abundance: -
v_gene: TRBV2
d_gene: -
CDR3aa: CASLRDLSSYEQYF
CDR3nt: TGTGCCAGCCTCCGGGACTTAAGCTCCTACGAGCAGTACTTC

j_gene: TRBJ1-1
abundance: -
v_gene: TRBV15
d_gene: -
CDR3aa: CATSRDRSPASPFF
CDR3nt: TGTGCCACCAGCAGAGATCGGTCCCCGGCATCCCCTTTCTTT

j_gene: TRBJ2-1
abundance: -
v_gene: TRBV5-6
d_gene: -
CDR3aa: CASSFGQGYNEQFF
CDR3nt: TGTGCCAGCAGCTTCGGGCAGGGCTACAATGAGCAGTTCTTC

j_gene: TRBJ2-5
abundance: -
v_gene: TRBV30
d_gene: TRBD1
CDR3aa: CAWSTTGGQETQYF
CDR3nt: TGTGCCTGGAGCACTACAGGGGGCCAAGAGACCCAGTACTTC

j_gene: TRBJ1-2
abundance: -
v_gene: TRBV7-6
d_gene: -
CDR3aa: CASSSGVFGDTGYTF
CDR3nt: TGTGCCAGCAGCTCAGGGGTCTTCGGGGATACTGGCTACACCTTC

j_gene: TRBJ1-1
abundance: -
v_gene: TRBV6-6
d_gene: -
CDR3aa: CASSYAPEGTEAFF
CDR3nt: TGTGCCAGCAGTTACGCCCCCGAGGGGACTGAAGCTTTCTTT

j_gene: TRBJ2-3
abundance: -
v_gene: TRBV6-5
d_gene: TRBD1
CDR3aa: CASSFTPRQGARDTQYF
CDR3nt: TGTGCCAGCAGTTTCACCCCCCGACAGGGGGCGAGAGATACGCAGTATTTT

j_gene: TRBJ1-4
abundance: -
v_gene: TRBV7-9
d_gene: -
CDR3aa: CASSLGPGDEKLFF
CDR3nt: TGTGCCAGCAGCTTAGGTCCGGGGGATGAAAAACTGTTTTTT

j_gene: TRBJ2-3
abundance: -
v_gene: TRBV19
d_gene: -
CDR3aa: CASSTRGSGSDTQYF
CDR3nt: TGTGCCAGTAGTACCCGCGGTTCGGGGTCAGATACGCAGTATTTT

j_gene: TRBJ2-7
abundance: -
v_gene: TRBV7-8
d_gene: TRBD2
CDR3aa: CASNLQAGAYEQYF
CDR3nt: TGTGCCAGCAACCTACAAGCGGGAGCCTACGAGCAGTACTTC

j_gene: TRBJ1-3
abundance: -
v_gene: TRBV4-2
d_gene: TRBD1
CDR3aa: CASSPQGQGAPGNTIYF
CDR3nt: TGTGCCAGCAGCCCACAGGGACAGGGGGCACCTGGAAACACCATATATTTT

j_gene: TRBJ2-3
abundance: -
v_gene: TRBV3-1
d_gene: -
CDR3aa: CASSQDPGRTDTDTQYF
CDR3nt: TGTGCCAGCAGCCAAGATCCCGGCAGGACTGACACAGATACGCAGTATTTT

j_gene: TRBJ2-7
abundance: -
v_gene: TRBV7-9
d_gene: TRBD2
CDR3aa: CASSLRLAGEVDF
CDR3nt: TGTGCCAGCAGCTTAAGACTAGCGGGAGAAGTAGACTTC

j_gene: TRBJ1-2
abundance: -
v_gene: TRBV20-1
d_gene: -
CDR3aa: CSALVLLYGNYGYTF
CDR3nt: TGCAGTGCCCTCGTGCTACTTTATGGGAACTATGGCTACACCTTC

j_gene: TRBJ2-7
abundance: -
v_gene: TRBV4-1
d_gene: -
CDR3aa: CASSQVLGEQYF
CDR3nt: TGCGCCAGCAGCCAGGTCCTCGGGGAGCAGTACTTC

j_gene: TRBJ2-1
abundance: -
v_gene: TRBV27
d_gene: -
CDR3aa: CASSLSWRYNEQFF
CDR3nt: TGTGCCAGCAGTTTAAGTTGGAGATACAATGAGCAGTTCTTC

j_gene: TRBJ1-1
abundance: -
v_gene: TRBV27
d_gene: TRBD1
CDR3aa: CASRQGQGTEAFF
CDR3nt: TGTGCCAGCAGGCAGGGACAGGGGACTGAAGCTTTCTTT

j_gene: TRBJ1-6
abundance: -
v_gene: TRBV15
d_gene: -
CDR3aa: CATSRDLPGYDSPLHF
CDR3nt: TGTGCCACCAGCAGAGATTTACCGGGCTACGATTCACCCCTCCACTTT

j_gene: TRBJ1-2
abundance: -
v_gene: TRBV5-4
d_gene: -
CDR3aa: CASSFWGAYGYTF
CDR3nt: TGTGCCAGCAGCTTCTGGGGCGCCTATGGCTACACCTTC

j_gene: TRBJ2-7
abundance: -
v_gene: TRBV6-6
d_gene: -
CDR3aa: CASKGISYEQYF
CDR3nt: TGTGCCAGCAAGGGAATTTCCTACGAGCAGTACTTC

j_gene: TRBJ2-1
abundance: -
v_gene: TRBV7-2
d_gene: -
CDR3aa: CASSSHPQVVSGNEQFF
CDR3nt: TGTGCCAGCAGCTCCCACCCCCAAGTGGTCTCGGGGAATGAGCAGTTCTTC

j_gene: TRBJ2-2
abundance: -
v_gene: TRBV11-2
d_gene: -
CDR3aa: CASSLVVDTGELFF
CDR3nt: TGTGCCAGCAGCTTAGTTGTCGACACCGGGGAGCTGTTTTTT

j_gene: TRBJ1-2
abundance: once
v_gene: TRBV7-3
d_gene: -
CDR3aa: CASSLNPAGDGYTF
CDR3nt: TGTGCCAGCAGCTTAAACCCGGCAGGGGATGGCTACACCTTC

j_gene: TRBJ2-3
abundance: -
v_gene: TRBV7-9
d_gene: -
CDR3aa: CASSPLSGAAITDTQYF
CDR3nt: TGTGCCAGCAGCCCATTGTCAGGGGCAGCGATCACAGATACGCAGTATTTT

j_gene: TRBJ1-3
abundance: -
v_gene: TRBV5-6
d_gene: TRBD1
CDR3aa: CASSQGQGAWMEGRNTIYF
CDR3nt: TGTGCCAGCAGCCAGGGACAGGGGGCCTGGATGGAGGGGCGAAACACCATATATTTT

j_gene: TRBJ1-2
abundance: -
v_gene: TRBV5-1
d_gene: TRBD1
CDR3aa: CASSLGILTGTENPYGYTF
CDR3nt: TGCGCCAGCAGCTTGGGTATTCTTACCGGGACAGAGAACCCCTATGGCTACACCTTC

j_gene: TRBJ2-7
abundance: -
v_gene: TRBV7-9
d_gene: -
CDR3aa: CASSLNPESSYEQYF
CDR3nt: TGTGCCAGCAGCTTAAATCCTGAGAGCTCCTACGAGCAGTACTTC

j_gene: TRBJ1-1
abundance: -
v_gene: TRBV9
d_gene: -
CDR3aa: CASSPTPGMNTEAFF
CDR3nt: TGTGCCAGCAGCCCTACCCCCGGAATGAACACTGAAGCTTTCTTT